This T cell receptor beta chain was recovered during a study of cytomegalovirus exposure and HLA in healthy donors. Study summary: Among roughly 180 million T cells, an earlier analysis found 90 million to 130 million unique TCR beta sequences. The study's findings and limits: Most likely, a cluster of highly shared sequence variants arose as a sequencing artifact. The authors later found HLA-associated TCR beta chains more clonally expanded than equally common others. In an earlier analysis, productive rearrangement rates for most beta V segments clustered near 87% or 30%.

This clone was observed a handful of times. What it binds is not known. Primers: 60 Vbeta forward and 13 Jbeta reverse. Only in-frame clones appear in the TCRdb table, and some are missing; sequencing was by immunoSEQ multiplex PCR. The repertoire has about 120,000 clones, over 70% of them found once; the top ten carry over 1.5%. V lost 9 bases, J lost 5 bases, and 13 bases stayed unmatched. This CDR3 spans 14 amino acids. CDR1 and CDR2 (germline): MNHNY, SVGAGI (reference sequence). The genes are TRBV6-6 and TRBJ2-7, with 7 bases matching TRBD1. Sequencing used PBMCs. The sequence was obtained from a woman between 18 and 29 years old in good health and CMV-seronegative. CDR3 loop: CASSLKGAIDEQYF. The CDR3 bases are TGTGCCAGTTCTCTGAAGGGGGCAATTGACGAGCAGTACTTC.